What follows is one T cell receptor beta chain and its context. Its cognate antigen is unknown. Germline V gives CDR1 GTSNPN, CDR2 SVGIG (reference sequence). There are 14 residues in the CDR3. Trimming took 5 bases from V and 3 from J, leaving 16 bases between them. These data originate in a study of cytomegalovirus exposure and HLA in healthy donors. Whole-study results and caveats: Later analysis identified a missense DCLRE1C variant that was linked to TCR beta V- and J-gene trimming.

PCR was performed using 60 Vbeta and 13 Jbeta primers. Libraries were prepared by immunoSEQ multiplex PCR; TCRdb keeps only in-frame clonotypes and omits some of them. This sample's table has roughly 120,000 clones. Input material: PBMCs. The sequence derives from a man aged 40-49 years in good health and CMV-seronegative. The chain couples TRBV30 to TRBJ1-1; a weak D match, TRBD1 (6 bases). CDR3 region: CAWVNQGPYTEAFF. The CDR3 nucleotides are TGTGCCTGGGTGAATCAGGGGCCTTACACTGAAGCTTTCTTT.